Below, 30 T cell receptor beta chains from the same sample are listed, as sequenced in a study of T cell responses to AZD1222 COVID-19 vaccine. The data were produced by immunoSEQ multiplex PCR, yet TCRdb's version contains in-frame clones alone and is incomplete. The sample shows 150,000 to 200,000 clones, roughly 92% of them seen only once. Material: peripheral blood, obtained on day 0 of AZD1222 vaccination. All receptors derive from an adult in good health.

The genes are TRBV29-1 and TRBJ2-7, with TRBD1 as a possible D gene (5 bases). The CDR3 contains 11 residues. Trimming cost V 5 bases and J 4 bases, with 9 bases left between them. In germline, CDR1 is SQVTM, CDR2 ANQGSEA. Written as DNA, the CDR3 is TGCAGCGTTTCGACAGCGTACGAGCAGTACGTC. Translating gives CSVSTAYEQYV.

This chain joins TRBV5-1 and TRBJ2-4; possible D gene TRBD1, 5 bases. The CDR3 runs 15 residues. Germline-derived CDR1 and CDR2 are SGHRS and YFSETQ. V was cut by 0 bases and J by 2 bases, with 9 bases left in between. CDR3: CASSLARESKNIQYF. Written as DNA, the CDR3 is TGCGCCAGCAGCTTGGCCAGGGAATCCAAAAACATTCAGTACTTC.

The chain is built from TRBV19 and TRBJ1-2; 8 bases agree with TRBD1. Losses at the gene ends were 6 bases for V and 8 bases for J; bases not matched to a gene: 8. Germline V gives CDR1 LNHDA, CDR2 SQIVND (reference sequence). This CDR3 comprises 13 residues. CDR3 sequence: CASSDPGQVGYTF. As DNA, the CDR3 is TGTGCCAGTAGCGACCCGGGACAGGTGGGCTACACCTTC. Full variable domain (remainder filled in from reference TRBV19 and TRBJ1-2): DGGITQSPKYLFRKEGQNVTLSCEQNLNHDAMYWYRQDPGQGLRLIYYSQIVNDFQKGDIAEGYSVSREKKESFPLTVTSAQKNPTAFYLCASSDPGQVGYTFGSGTRLTVV.

The chain carries TRBV4-3 and TRBJ2-1, with no clear D. Trimming cost V 2 bases and J 5 bases, with 10 bases left between them. The CDR3 contains 14 residues. Germline V gives CDR1 LGHNA, CDR2 YSLEER. Here the CDR3 reads CASSQRRLDNEQFF. The CDR3 DNA follows: TGCGCCAGCAGCCAAAGGCGCCTTGACAATGAGCAGTTCTTC.

This sequence joins TRBV28 and TRBJ1-5, with D possibly TRBD1 on 5 matching bases. This CDR3 comprises 17 residues. The germline CDR1 and CDR2 sequences are MDHEN and SYDVKM. Trimming stripped 3 bases from V and 7 bases from J, with 22 bases between. CDR3 in amino acids: CASSFFQGGMVLQPQHF. In nucleotides, the CDR3 is TGTGCCAGCAGTTTTTTCCAGGGCGGGATGGTTCTCCAGCCCCAGCATTTT.

The rearrangement joins TRBV19 to TRBJ1-3; D gene unclear. The V gene lost 4 bases and the J gene lost 3 bases, with 13 bases spanning the gap. Germline CDR1 and CDR2: LNHDA and SQIVND (reference sequence). This CDR3 is built from 15 residues. CDR3 DNA: TGTGCCAGTAGTACAAGACCCGGCGGTGGAAACACCATATATTTT. It yields the protein CASSTRPGGGNTIYF.

This chain connects TRBV29-1 to TRBJ1-2; possibly TRBD1 for D (5 bases). Trimming shortened V by 3 bases and J by 4 bases, and 15 bases separated the two germline ends. Looked up from germline, CDR1 is SQVTM and CDR2 is ANQGSEA. This CDR3 region has 14 residues. The CDR3 region has the DNA TGCAGCGTTGAGAATCTACCCGACAGCTATGGCTACACCTTC. It specifies CSVENLPDSYGYTF.

The chain uses TRBV9 and TRBJ1-1, with unresolved D. Germline lookup yields CDR1 SGDLS and CDR2 YYNGEE. Deletions cut 0 bases from V and 3 bases from J, with 9 bases between. The CDR3 has 14 amino acids. In DNA, the CDR3 is TGTGCCAGCAGCGTAGATCCCCGACACACTGAAGCTTTCTTT. Translation gives CASSVDPRHTEAFF.

V is TRBV7-9 and J is TRBJ1-2; maybe TRBD1 (6 bases). The CDR3 has 14 residues. Germline V gene sequence: CDR1 SEHNR, CDR2 FQNEAQ (reference sequence). Trimming cost V 5 bases and J 4 bases, with 14 bases left between them. The DNA for the CDR3 is TGTGCCAGCAGCACCGAGGGACACTTCTATGGCTACACCTTC. Translating gives CASSTEGHFYGYTF. Drawing the rest from reference TRBV7-9 and TRBJ1-2, the complete variable domain is DTGVSQNPRHKITKRGQNVTFRCDPISEHNRLYWYRQTLGQGPEFLTYFQNEAQLEKSRLLSDRFSAERPKGSFSTLEIQRTEQGDSAMYLCASSTEGHFYGYTFGSGTRLTVV.

V usage is TRBV9 and J usage is TRBJ1-1, with TRBD1 matching over 9 bases. V shed 4 bases and J 11 bases; nucleotides not matched to a gene: 6. CDR3 length: 12 residues. The V gene's germline CDR1 is SGDLS and CDR2 YYNGEE. CDR3 region: CASSTDRGAAFF. CDR3 DNA: TGTGCCAGCAGCACGGACAGGGGAGCGGCTTTCTTT. Combining the CDR3 with reference TRBV9 and TRBJ1-1 gives the whole variable domain DSGVTQTPKHLITATGQRVTLRCSPRSGDLSVYWYQQSLDQGLQFLIQYYNGEERAKGNILERFSAQQFPDLHSELNLSSLELGDSALYFCASSTDRGAAFFGQGTRLTVV.

This rearrangement joins TRBV6-5 to TRBJ1-1, with 11 bases lining up with TRBD1. The germline gives CDR1 MNHEY, CDR2 SVGAGI. This CDR3 is 15 amino acids long. After removal of 5 bases from V and 8 bases from J, the junction contained 10 bases not matched to a gene. Here the CDR3 reads CASSKPGQGGREAFF. CDR3 sequence (DNA): TGTGCCAGCAGTAAACCGGGACAGGGGGGACGAGAAGCTTTCTTT.

The V and J genes are TRBV29-1 and TRBJ1-3, with no clear D. CDR3 length: 12 amino acids. Trimming removed 4 bases at V and 1 base at J, with 5 bases between. Germline-derived CDR1 and CDR2 are SQVTM and ANQGSEA. The CDR3 spells CSVVTSGNTIYF. CDR3 DNA: TGCAGCGTTGTCACATCTGGAAACACCATATATTTT. Full variable domain (rest looked up from reference TRBV29-1 and TRBJ1-3): SAVISQKPSRDICQRGTSLTIQCQVDSQVTMMFWYRQQPGQSLTLIATANQGSEATYESGFVIDKFPISRPNLTFSTLTVSNMSPEDSSIYLCSVVTSGNTIYFGEGSWLTVV.

The rearrangement uses TRBV5-1 and TRBJ1-1, with 9 bases fitting TRBD1. The CDR3 runs to 16 residues. CDR1 is SGHRS and CDR2 is YFSETQ in the germline V gene. After removal of 3 bases from V and 0 bases from J, the junction contained 6 bases not matched to a gene. The CDR3 region is CASSSTGGMMNTEAFF. CDR3 in DNA: TGCGCCAGCAGCTCGACAGGGGGTATGATGAACACTGAAGCTTTCTTT.

This clone has just a few counts. This sequence joins TRBV27 and TRBJ1-1; the match to TRBD1 covers 8 bases. V shed 5 bases, J shed 5 bases, and the junction held 13 bases outside the gene matches. CDR1 is MNHEY and CDR2 is SMNVEV in the germline V gene (reference sequence). The CDR3 length is 16 residues. The CDR3 DNA reads as TGTGCCAGCAGTGACTACTCGACAGGGGAGGAAACTGAAGCTTTCTTT. This gives the protein CASSDYSTGEETEAFF.

For the CDR3, the DNA is TGTGCCAGCAGTTCGCCGGACAGGGTTTTCGGCTACGAGCAGTACTTC. Amino acid sequence: CASSSPDRVFGYEQYF. The chain uses TRBV27 and TRBJ2-7; TRBD1 aligns across 8 bases. After removal of 4 bases from V and 3 bases from J, the junction contained 11 bases not matched to a gene. Germline V gene data show CDR1 as MNHEY and CDR2 as SMNVEV (reference sequence). This CDR3 region has 16 residues.

This rearrangement joins TRBV19 to TRBJ2-7; TRBD2 might be the D (5 bases). CDR3 length: 13 residues. The V end was cut by 4 bases, the J end by 7 bases, with 14 bases between. Germline CDR1 is LNHDA and CDR2 is SQIVND (reference sequence). This CDR3 is CASSRRDYVEQYF. Written as DNA, the CDR3 is TGTGCCAGTAGTAGGCGAGACTACGTTGAGCAGTACTTC.

The chain uses TRBV9 and TRBJ1-2; D is ambiguous. The CDR3 extends over 13 amino acids. Deletions cut 2 bases from V and 4 bases from J, with 9 bases between. CDR1 is SGDLS and CDR2 is YYNGEE in the germline V gene. The CDR3 region has the DNA TGTGCCAGCAGCGTCGATGAGGGCTATGGCTACACCTTC. Its protein is CASSVDEGYGYTF.

The rearrangement uses TRBV4-3 and TRBJ1-1; tentatively, D is TRBD1 (5 bases). From germline, CDR1 is LGHNA and CDR2 YSLEER. The CDR3 is 16 amino acids. Between the trimmed V and J ends, which lost 4 bases and 2 bases, there was a span of 17 bases. In nucleotides, the CDR3 is TGCGCCAGCAGCCCCTGGATATTACAGGTTAACACTGAAGCTTTCTTT. Translation gives CASSPWILQVNTEAFF.

This clone came up once. The chain joins TRBV7-8 to TRBJ1-5; 8 bases map to TRBD1. CDR1 is SGHVS, CDR2 FQNEAQ, per germline. The CDR3 length is 15 residues. V lost 1 base, J lost 5 bases, and 4 bases stayed unmatched. CDR3 loop: CASSLGQGSYQPQHF. The CDR3 region has the DNA TGTGCCAGCAGCTTAGGACAGGGGTCATATCAGCCCCAGCATTTT.

This clone was picked up one time. V gene TRBV18 combines with J gene TRBJ2-5; TRBD1 is a possible D gene (5 bases). V gave up 1 base and J gave up 4 bases, with 10 bases separating them. The CDR3 has 14 residues. Germline V gene sequence: CDR1 KGHSH, CDR2 LQKENI. CDR3 protein: CASSPLQGPETQYF. CDR3 nucleotide sequence: TGTGCCAGCTCACCACTGCAGGGTCCAGAGACCCAGTACTTC.

V is TRBV7-8 and J is TRBJ1-2; D unclear. Per the germline V gene, CDR1 is SGHVS and CDR2 is FQNEAQ. This CDR3 comprises 15 residues. Trimming stripped 0 bases from V and 4 bases from J, with 12 bases between. The CDR3 is CASSLALRVPYGYTF. The CDR3 DNA reads as TGTGCCAGCAGCTTAGCTTTGCGTGTGCCCTATGGCTACACCTTC.

The chain employs TRBV28 and TRBJ2-3; D is unclear. Trimming removed 5 bases from V and 0 bases from J, with 15 bases in between. This CDR3 spans 16 amino acids. The germline gives CDR1 MDHEN, CDR2 SYDVKM. CDR3 nucleotide sequence: TGTGCCAGCAGTCCTCTAGAACTCGGAAGCACAGATACGCAGTATTTT. This translates into CASSPLELGSTDTQYF.

This chain links TRBV7-3 with TRBJ1-5; a possible D gene is TRBD1 (6 bases). Trimming pared 5 bases from V and 5 bases from J, leaving 10 bases between. CDR3 length: 13 residues. Germline lookup yields CDR1 SGHTA and CDR2 FQGTGA. CDR3 loop: CASSLRQDQPQHF. The CDR3 nucleotides are TGTGCCAGCAGCCTAAGACAGGATCAGCCCCAGCATTTT.

This clone was seen a few times. This chain connects TRBV4-2 to TRBJ2-1; 14 bases fit TRBD2. This CDR3 is 16 amino acids long. Germline V gives CDR1 LGHNA, CDR2 YNFKEQ. The ends lost 5 bases at V and 7 bases at J; junction bases unmatched: 7. The DNA of the CDR3 is TGTGCCAGCAGCAAAGGGACTAGCGGGGGCCGTAATGAGCAGTTCTTC. It codes for CASSKGTSGGRNEQFF.

This chain joins TRBV11-3 and TRBJ1-1; no firm D call. Between the trimmed V and J ends, which lost 5 bases and 3 bases, there was a span of 10 bases. There are 13 residues in the CDR3. Germline CDR1 SGHNT, CDR2 YENEEA. The CDR3 is CASSPREDTEAFF. In nucleotides, the CDR3 is TGTGCCAGCAGCCCCCGGGAGGACACTGAAGCTTTCTTT. Together with reference TRBV11-3 and TRBJ1-1, the CDR3 gives the full variable domain: EAGVVQSPRYKIIEKKQPVAFWCNPISGHNTLYWYLQNLGQGPELLIRYENEEAVDDSQLPKDRFSAERLKGVDSTLKIQPAELGDSAVYLCASSPREDTEAFFGQGTRLTVV.

V and J are TRBV29-1 and TRBJ1-1, with 9 bases fitting TRBD1. The CDR3 loop spans 15 amino acids. Germline lookup yields CDR1 SQVTM and CDR2 ANQGSEA. J gave up 5 bases and V 7 bases, and 14 bases lay outside the gene matches. In DNA form, the CDR3 reads TGCAGCGCCGGGTCCCGGGACAGGGAGGGTACTGAAGCTTTCTTT. This translates into CSAGSRDREGTEAFF.

The rearrangement joins TRBV6-5 to TRBJ1-2; D might be TRBD1 (6 bases). The CDR3 contains 14 residues. The V gene lost 5 bases and the J gene lost 2 bases, with 12 bases spanning the gap. Germline loops: CDR1 MNHEY, CDR2 SVGAGI. The CDR3 DNA follows: TGTGCCAGCAGTCGGGTAGGGGGGAACTATGGCTACACCTTC. This codes for CASSRVGGNYGYTF.

The chain is built from TRBV5-1 and TRBJ2-5; D tentatively fits TRBD1 or TRBD2 (5 bases each). The length of the CDR3 is 13 residues. Trimming removed 4 bases from V and 3 bases from J, with 10 bases in between. Germline V gene data show CDR1 as SGHRS and CDR2 as YFSETQ. The CDR3 loop reads CASSPGTEETQYF. In DNA form, the CDR3 reads TGCGCCAGCAGCCCCGGGACCGAAGAGACCCAGTACTTC.

This rearrangement joins TRBV2 to TRBJ2-7; D is unresolved. Trimming pared 8 bases from V and 5 bases from J, leaving 10 bases between. CDR3 length equals 11 residues. CDR1 SNHLY and CDR2 FYNNEI come from the germline V gene. The CDR3 loop is CASRALDEQYF. The CDR3 nucleotides read TGTGCCAGCCGGGCCCTGGACGAGCAGTACTTC.

The chain recombines TRBV7-6 with TRBJ2-6; TRBD2 agrees at 7 bases. V was clipped by 4 bases and J by 0 bases; unmatched bases: 3. The CDR3 loop spans 16 amino acids. Germline V gene lookup returns CDR1 SGHVS and CDR2 FNYEAQ. This CDR3 reads CASSSSGISGANVLTF. DNA of the CDR3: TGTGCCAGCAGCTCAAGCGGGATCTCTGGGGCCAACGTCCTGACTTTC.